This T cell receptor (beta chain) was recovered during a study of post-analysis software for immune sequencing data. Study summary: As for disease course, relapsing-remitting, secondary progressive and progressive-relapsing multiple sclerosis were all included.

Germline V CDR1 and CDR2: ENHRY, SYGVKD. The trim removed 2 bases at V and 3 bases at J, leaving 4 bases unmatched. The CDR3 contains 15 residues. As concerns this clonotype: Its antigen is undetermined.

Study observations and caveats: People with multiple sclerosis had a significantly lower normalized Chao1 diversity than controls did. Strong co-clustering by F measure linked samples that shared a preparation batch. Elevated frequency relative to controls characterized four or five TRBV segments in patients, TRBV5-6, TRBV5-1 and TRBV20-1 among them.

Unique-molecular-identifier-tagged TCR beta cDNA libraries were used. T cells numbering roughly 0.85 to 10 million gave rise to roughly 550,000 cDNA molecules. TCRdb analysed the PCR reads with MiXCR anew, one entry per CDR3 protein. The repertoire holds hundreds of thousands of distinct CDR3 sequences, with 59% as singletons. The clonotype was recovered from a girl between 2 and 10 years old with multiple sclerosis. The sequenced material came from blood. The chain joins TRBV10-3 to TRBJ2-3; 8 nucleotides line up with TRBD2. For the CDR3, the DNA is TGTGCCATCAGTGAGACTAGCGGCCGTACAGATACGCAGTATTTT. This codes for CAISETSGRTDTQYF.